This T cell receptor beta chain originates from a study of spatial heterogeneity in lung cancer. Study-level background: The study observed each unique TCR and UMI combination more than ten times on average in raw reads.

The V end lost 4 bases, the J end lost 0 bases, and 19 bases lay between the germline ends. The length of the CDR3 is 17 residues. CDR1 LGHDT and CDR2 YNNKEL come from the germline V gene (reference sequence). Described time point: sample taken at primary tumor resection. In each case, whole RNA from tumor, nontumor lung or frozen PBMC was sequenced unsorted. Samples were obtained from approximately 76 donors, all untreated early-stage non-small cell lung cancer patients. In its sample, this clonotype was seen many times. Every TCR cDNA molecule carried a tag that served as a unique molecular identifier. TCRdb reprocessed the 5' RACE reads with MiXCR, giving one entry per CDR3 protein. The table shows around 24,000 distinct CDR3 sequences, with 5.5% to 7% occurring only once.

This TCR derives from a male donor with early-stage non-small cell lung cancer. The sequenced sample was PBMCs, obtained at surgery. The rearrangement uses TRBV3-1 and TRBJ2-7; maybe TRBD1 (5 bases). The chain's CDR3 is CASSPSQMGQVSYEQYF. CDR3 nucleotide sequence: TGTGCCAGCAGCCCTTCGCAAATGGGGCAGGTCTCCTACGAGCAGTACTTC.